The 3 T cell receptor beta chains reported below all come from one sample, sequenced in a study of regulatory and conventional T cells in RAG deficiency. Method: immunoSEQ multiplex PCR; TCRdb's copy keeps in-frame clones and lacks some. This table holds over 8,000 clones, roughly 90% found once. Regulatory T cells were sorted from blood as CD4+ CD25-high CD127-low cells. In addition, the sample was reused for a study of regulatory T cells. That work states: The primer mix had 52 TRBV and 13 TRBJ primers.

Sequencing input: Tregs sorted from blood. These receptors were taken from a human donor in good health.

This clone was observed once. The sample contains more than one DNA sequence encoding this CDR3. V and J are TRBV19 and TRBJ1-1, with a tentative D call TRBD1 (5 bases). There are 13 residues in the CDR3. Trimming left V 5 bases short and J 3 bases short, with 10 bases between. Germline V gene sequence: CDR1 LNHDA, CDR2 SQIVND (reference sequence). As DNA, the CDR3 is TGTGCCAGTAGTCTCAGGGTTGACACTGAAGCTTTCTTT. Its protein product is CASSLRVDTEAFF.

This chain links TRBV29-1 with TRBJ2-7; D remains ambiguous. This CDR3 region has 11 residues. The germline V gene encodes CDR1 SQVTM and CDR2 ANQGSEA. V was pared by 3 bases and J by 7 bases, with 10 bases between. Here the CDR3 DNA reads TGCAGCGTTGACCAGGTCGGGGAGCAGTACTTC. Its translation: CSVDQVGEQYF.

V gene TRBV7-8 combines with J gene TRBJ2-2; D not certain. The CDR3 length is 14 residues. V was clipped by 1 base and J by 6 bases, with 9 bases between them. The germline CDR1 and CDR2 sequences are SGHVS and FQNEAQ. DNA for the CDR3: TGTGCCAGCAGCTTAGATGTAGTCGCCGGGGAGCTGTTTTTT. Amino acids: CASSLDVVAGELFF.